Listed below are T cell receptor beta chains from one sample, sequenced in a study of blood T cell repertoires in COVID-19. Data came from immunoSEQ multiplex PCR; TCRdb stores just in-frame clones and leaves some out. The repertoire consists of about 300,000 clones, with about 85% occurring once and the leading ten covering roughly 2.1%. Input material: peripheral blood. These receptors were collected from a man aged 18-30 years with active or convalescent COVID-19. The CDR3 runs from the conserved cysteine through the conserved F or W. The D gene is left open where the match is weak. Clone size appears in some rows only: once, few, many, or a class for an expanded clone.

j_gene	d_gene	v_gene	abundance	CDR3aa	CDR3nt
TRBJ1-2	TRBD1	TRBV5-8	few	CASSSDRDYGYTF	TGTGCCAGCAGCAGTGACAGGGACTATGGCTACACCTTC
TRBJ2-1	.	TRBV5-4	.	CASSTHRDSGPNEQFF	TGTGCCAGCAGCACACACCGGGACTCGGGCCCCAATGAGCAGTTCTTC
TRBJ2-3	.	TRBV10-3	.	CAISEPGTDTQYF	TGTGCCATCAGTGAGCCAGGGACAGATACGCAGTATTTT
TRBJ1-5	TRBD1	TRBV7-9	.	CASSLDRGHGNQPQHF	TGTGCCAGCAGCTTAGACAGGGGGCATGGCAATCAGCCCCAGCATTTT
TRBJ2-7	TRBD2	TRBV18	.	CASSPSAGGSAYEQYF	TGTGCCAGCTCACCCTCGGCGGGGGGCAGTGCCTACGAGCAGTACTTC
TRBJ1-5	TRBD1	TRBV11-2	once	CASSQDRANQPQHF	TGTGCCAGCAGCCAGGACAGGGCGAATCAGCCCCAGCATTTT
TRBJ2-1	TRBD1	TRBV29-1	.	CSVQGTASPSSYNEQFF	TGCAGCGTTCAAGGGACAGCCTCGCCGAGCTCCTACAATGAGCAGTTCTTC
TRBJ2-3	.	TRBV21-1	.	CASSKQRGITDTQYF	TGTGCCAGCAGCAAACAGCGGGGGATCACAGATACGCAGTATTTT
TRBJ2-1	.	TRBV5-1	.	CASSFPPGASGFYNEQFF	TGCGCCAGCAGCTTCCCCCCGGGGGCTAGCGGATTCTACAATGAGCAGTTCTTC
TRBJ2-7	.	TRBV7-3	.	CASSPLGTDEQYF	TGTGCCAGCAGCCCCCTGGGCACTGACGAGCAGTACTTC
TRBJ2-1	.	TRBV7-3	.	CASSFLGYNEQFF	TGTGCCAGCAGCTTCCTAGGCTACAATGAGCAGTTCTTC
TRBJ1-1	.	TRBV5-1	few	CASSLTGPTEAFF	TGCGCCAGCAGCTTAACAGGGCCCACTGAAGCTTTCTTT
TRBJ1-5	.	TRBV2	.	CASSEALSRQISNQPQHF	TGTGCCAGCAGTGAAGCGCTTTCGCGGCAGATCAGCAATCAGCCCCAGCATTTT
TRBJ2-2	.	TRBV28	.	CASSLRSTGELFF	TGTGCCAGCAGTTTAAGGAGCACCGGGGAGCTGTTTTTT
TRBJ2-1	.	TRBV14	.	CASSAHRVLRLFF	TGTGCCAGCAGCGCACACAGGGTCTTGAGGCTTTTCTTC
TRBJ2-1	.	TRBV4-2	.	CASSQVGGSYNEQFF	TGTGCCAGCAGCCAAGTTGGCGGCTCCTACAATGAGCAGTTCTTC
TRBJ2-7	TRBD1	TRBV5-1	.	CASAAGQGTNEQYF	TGCGCCAGCGCCGCGGGACAGGGTACCAACGAGCAGTACTTC
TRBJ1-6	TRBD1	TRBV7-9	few	CASSLGQSNSPLHF	TGTGCCAGCAGCTTGGGACAGTCTAATTCACCCCTCCACTTT
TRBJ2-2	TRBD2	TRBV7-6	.	CASSLEASGGAGELFF	TGTGCCAGCAGCTTAGAGGCTAGCGGGGGGGCCGGGGAGCTGTTTTTT
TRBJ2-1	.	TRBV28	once	CASSLEGFNNEQFF	TGTGCCAGCAGTTTAGAGGGATTTAACAATGAGCAGTTCTTC
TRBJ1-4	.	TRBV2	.	CASSGMGADEKLFF	TGTGCCAGCAGCGGGATGGGGGCGGATGAAAAACTGTTTTTT
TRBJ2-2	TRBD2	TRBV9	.	CASSESLAGGPSGELFF	TGTGCCAGCAGCGAGTCGCTAGCGGGAGGGCCGTCCGGGGAGCTGTTTTTT
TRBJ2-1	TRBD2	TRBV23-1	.	CASSQSIKREDRDEQFF	TGCGCCAGCAGTCAATCGATCAAGCGGGAGGACCGGGATGAGCAGTTCTTC
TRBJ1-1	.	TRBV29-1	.	CSVQMNTEAFF	TGCAGCGTCCAAATGAACACTGAAGCTTTCTTT
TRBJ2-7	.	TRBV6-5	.	CASSYKAGFYEQYF	TGTGCCAGCAGTTATAAAGCGGGCTTCTACGAGCAGTACTTC
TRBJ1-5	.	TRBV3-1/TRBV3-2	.	CASSQGRLGNQPQHF	TGTGCCAGCAGCCAAGGGAGGTTGGGCAATCAGCCCCAGCATTTT
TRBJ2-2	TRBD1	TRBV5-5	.	CASSTGTGKNTGELFF	TGTGCCAGCAGCACCGGGACAGGGAAAAACACCGGGGAGCTGTTTTTT
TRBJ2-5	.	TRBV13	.	CASSLVRGNQETQYF	TGTGCCAGCAGCTTAGTCAGGGGAAACCAAGAGACCCAGTACTTC
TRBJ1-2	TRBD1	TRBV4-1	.	CASSQGQDYGYTF	TGCGCCAGCAGCCAGGGACAGGACTATGGCTACACCTTC
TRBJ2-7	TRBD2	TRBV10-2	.	CASSVAGGEQYF	TGCGCCAGCAGTGTAGCGGGCGGCGAGCAGTACTTC
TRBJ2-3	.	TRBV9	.	CASSAGQSRVDTQYF	TGTGCCAGCAGCGCAGGACAGTCGAGGGTAGATACGCAGTATTTT
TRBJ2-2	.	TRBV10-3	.	CAISESFGGELFF	TGTGCCATCAGTGAGAGCTTTGGCGGGGAGCTGTTTTTT
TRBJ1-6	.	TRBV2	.	CASSEALQGGSPLHF	TGTGCCAGCAGTGAAGCGCTTCAGGGAGGTTCACCCCTCCACTTT
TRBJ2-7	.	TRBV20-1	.	CSIGSSYEQYF	TGCAGTATTGGGAGCTCCTACGAGCAGTACTTC
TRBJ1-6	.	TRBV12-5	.	CASGPDSDNSPLHF	TGTGCTAGTGGTCCGGACAGTGATAATTCACCCCTCCACTTT
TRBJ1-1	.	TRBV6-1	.	CASSEVGRYSPEAFF	TGTGCCAGCAGTGAAGTAGGCAGGTATTCCCCTGAAGCTTTCTTT
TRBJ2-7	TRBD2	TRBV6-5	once	CASRQGSSGPYEQYF	TGTGCCAGCAGGCAAGGGTCTAGCGGCCCATACGAGCAGTACTTC
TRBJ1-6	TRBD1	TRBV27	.	CASSFSSTGGNSPLHF	TGTGCCAGCAGTTTTTCTAGTACAGGGGGGAATTCACCCCTCCACTTT
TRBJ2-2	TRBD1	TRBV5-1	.	CASSPGQTNTGELFF	TGCGCCAGCAGCCCGGGACAGACGAACACCGGGGAGCTGTTTTTT
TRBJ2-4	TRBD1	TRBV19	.	CASSIAAGDRKYF	TGTGCCAGTAGTATAGCTGCAGGGGACAGGAAGTACTTC
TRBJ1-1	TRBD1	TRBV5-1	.	CASSNPGQLEAFF	TGCGCCAGCAGTAACCCGGGACAGCTTGAAGCTTTCTTT
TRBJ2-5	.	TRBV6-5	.	CASQKGSATQETQYF	TGTGCCAGCCAAAAGGGGTCAGCGACGCAAGAGACCCAGTACTTC